These T cell receptor beta chains were read from a single sample in a study of cytomegalovirus exposure and HLA in healthy donors. TCRdb keeps only in-frame clones here, not all; method: immunoSEQ multiplex PCR. The top ten hold around 4% of the sample, which has approximately 120,000 clones, around 78% seen once. Sample: PBMCs. All receptors derive from a man between 35 and 55 years old in good health and CMV-seronegative. CDR3s include the opening cysteine and the closing phenylalanine or tryptophan. D genes are given only for firm matches. Size tells how often a clone was seen (once, few, many) or the class of an expanded clone, and some rows leave it out.

>16|TRBJ2-1|TRBV4-3|-|-
TGCGCCAGCAGCCAAGAGGGAGGGGGGTCCTACAATGAGCAGTTCTTC
CASSQEGGGSYNEQFF
>17|TRBJ1-2|TRBV30|TRBD1|-
TGTGCCTGGAGTCTGACGACAGGGACCCCTCGGACCTATGGCTACACCTTC
CAWSLTTGTPRTYGYTF
>16|TRBJ2-2|TRBV7-9|-|once
TGTTCCAGCAGCTTAGTGGGCGAGGGGAACACCGGGGAGCTGTTTTTT
CSSSLVGEGNTGELFF
>15|TRBJ2-1|TRBV28|TRBD2|-
TGTGCCAGCAGTTCCCAAGCGGGGGGGCTCAATGAGCAGTTCTTC
CASSSQAGGLNEQFF
>17|TRBJ1-6|TRBV7-8|-|few
TGTGCCAGCAGCTTAGTGGGGGGGAGCTCCTATAATTCACCCCTCCACTTT
CASSLVGGSSYNSPLHF
>13|TRBJ2-7|TRBV5-1|-|-
TGCGCCAGCAGCATACAGGGTTTCCGCGAGCAGTACTTC
CASSIQGFREQYF
>15|TRBJ1-5|TRBV4-3|-|-
TGCGCCAGCAGCCAGAACAGTGCTAGCAATCAGCCCCAGCATTTT
CASSQNSASNQPQHF
>12|TRBJ1-1|TRBV28|TRBD1|-
TGTGCCAGCAGTCCGCCGGGACAGGGGGCTTTCTTT
CASSPPGQGAFF
>15|TRBJ2-3|TRBV6-6|TRBD2|-
TGTGCCAGCTTGATTAGCGGGGGTAGCACAGATACGCAGTATTTT
CASLISGGSTDTQYF
>11|TRBJ1-1|TRBV19|-|few
TGTGCCAGTAGTATAGGGACAGAAGCTTTCTTT
CASSIGTEAFF
>12|TRBJ2-3|TRBV6-1|-|-
TGTGCCAGCAGTGAGGGGAGAGATACGCAGTATTTT
CASSEGRDTQYF
>12|TRBJ1-2|TRBV9|-|-
TGTGCCAGCAGCGGTTGGCAACATGGCTACACCTTC
CASSGWQHGYTF
>15|TRBJ2-5|TRBV5-4|-|-
TGTGCCAGCAGTGAGACCGGGGTCTTACAAGAGACCCAGTACTTC
CASSETGVLQETQYF
>14|TRBJ2-2|TRBV6-5|TRBD2|-
TGTGCCAGCAGGCGAGCGGGGGGAACCGGGGAGCTGTTTTTT
CASRRAGGTGELFF
>13|TRBJ1-1|TRBV7-3|-|-
TGTGCCAGCAGCGCCTACAGGGAAACCGAAGCTTTCTTT
CASSAYRETEAFF
>15|TRBJ1-1|TRBV2|-|-
TGTGCCAGCGAATCAGGTTTTAAGATGAACACTGAAGCTTTCTTT
CASESGFKMNTEAFF
>12|TRBJ2-1|TRBV6-6|-|once
TGTGCCAGCAGTTACCCTAGTAATGAGCAGTTCTTC
CASSYPSNEQFF
>12|TRBJ2-3|TRBV2|-|-
TGTGCCAGCAGAGGGGTTCGAGATACGCAGTATTTT
CASRGVRDTQYF
>18|TRBJ2-6|TRBV5-6|TRBD1|-
TGTGCCAGCAGCTTGCCGGGACAGCTAATATCTGGGGCCAACGTCCTGACTTTC
CASSLPGQLISGANVLTF
>16|TRBJ2-3|TRBV30|TRBD1|-
TGTGCCTGCCGAAAACAGGGGGCAGGGGGCACAGATACGCAGTATTTT
CACRKQGAGGTDTQYF
>14|TRBJ2-5|TRBV11-2|TRBD1|-
TGTGCCAGCAGCGGGGACAGGGGAGTTGAGACCCAGTACTTC
CASSGDRGVETQYF
>14|TRBJ2-2|TRBV7-3|-|-
TGTGCCAGCAGCGCTACCACGTACACCGGGGAGCTGTTTTTT
CASSATTYTGELFF